These 2 T cell receptor beta chains were sequenced from one sample in a study of T cells in women clearing cervical HPV infection. Sequencing was performed with immunoSEQ multiplex PCR; in TCRdb, only in-frame clones are kept and a portion is missing. Its listing shows roughly 22,000 clones. The sequenced sample was blood buffy coat. Every receptor here comes from a woman between 18 and 75 years old with a cervical HPV16 infection that either progressed to CIN3+ or cleared (not recorded which).

In the case of this clone: One end of the junction does not line up with germline, which may come from a read error. With the read ending 3 residues before the CDR3 end, the germline J gene is used to fill in that end. This chain joins TRBV4-1 and TRBJ1-2, with 7 positions matching TRBD1. Germline V gene data show CDR1 as MGHRA and CDR2 as YSYEKL. The CDR3 is 15 amino acids. This CDR3 is CTSSQGIQGIYGYTF. The sequenced CDR3 bases are TGCACCAGCAGCCAAGGAATACAGGGGATCTATGGC.

As for this clone: The read ends 3 residues before the CDR3 terminus; that terminus is restored from the germline J gene. V and J are TRBV19 and TRBJ2-3, with 10 bases matching TRBD2. Germline assignment: CDR1 LNHDA and CDR2 SQIVND (reference sequence). Trimming took 5 bases from V and 3 from J; bases not matched to a gene: 5. This CDR3 is built from 15 residues. CDR3 sequence: CASSGLAGETDTQYF. The sequenced CDR3 bases are TGTGCCAGTAGTGGCCTAGCGGGAGAAACAGATACG.